The 29 T cell receptor beta chains in this list originate from one sample, sequenced in a study of blood T cell repertoires in COVID-19. Data came from immunoSEQ multiplex PCR; TCRdb stores just in-frame clones and leaves some out. The sample consists of just under 150,000 clones, roughly 87% of them appearing once. Sequenced: peripheral blood. The receptor set was obtained from a woman between 45 and 65 years old with acute or convalescent COVID-19.

The rearrangement links TRBV5-8 to TRBJ2-7; D may be TRBD1 (6 bases). The CDR3 runs to 16 residues. V was pared by 3 bases and J by 0 bases, with 16 bases between. Germline-derived CDR1 and CDR2 are SGHTS and YDEGEE. The CDR3 region has the DNA TGTGCCAGCAGCTGCTGGACAGAGACAACCTCCTACGAGCAGTACTTC. Translating it yields CASSCWTETTSYEQYF.

The V call is TRBV28, the J call TRBJ1-4, with TRBD1 identical over 9 bases. This CDR3 has 16 amino acids. CDR1 and CDR2 (germline): MDHEN, SYDVKM. J was trimmed by 4 bases and V by 5 bases; bases with no gene match: 8. The CDR3 region is CASSITGGLGNEKLFF. In nucleotides, the CDR3 is TGTGCCAGCAGTATTACAGGGGGCCTGGGTAATGAAAAACTGTTTTTT. The full variable domain, completed using reference TRBV28 and TRBJ1-4, is DVKVTQSSRYLVKRTGEKVFLECVQDMDHENMFWYRQDPGLGLRLIYFSYDVKMKEKGDIPEGYSVSREKKERFSLILESASTNQTSMYLCASSITGGLGNEKLFFGSGTQLSVL.

The chain has TRBV7-9 and TRBJ2-1; D gene unclear. This CDR3 has 13 amino acids. The ends were cut back, 1 base at V and 3 bases at J, with 4 bases in the middle. The germline gives CDR1 SEHNR, CDR2 FQNEAQ (reference sequence). The CDR3 coding sequence is TGTGCCAGCAGCTTAGTTAGCTACAATGAGCAGTTCTTC. Its protein is CASSLVSYNEQFF.

V and J are TRBV3-1 (or the pseudogene TRBV3-2) and TRBJ1-2; D gene ambiguous. Trimming took 1 base from V and 8 from J, leaving 14 bases between them. CDR3 length: 14 amino acids. Germline V lookup: CDR1 LGHDT, CDR2 YNNKEL (reference sequence). DNA for the CDR3: TGTGCCAGCAGCCAAGTGGGAGGGATAGGAGGCTACACCTTC. Translation gives CASSQVGGIGGYTF.

The chain carries TRBV28 and TRBJ2-7; maybe TRBD2 (6 bases). From germline, CDR1 is MDHEN and CDR2 SYDVKM. The V and J ends lost 7 bases and 5 bases respectively, with 21 bases between them. This CDR3 spans 15 amino acids. CDR3 sequence: CASTPLGPGVNEQYF. CDR3 coding DNA: TGTGCCAGCACCCCCCTTGGGCCGGGGGTCAACGAGCAGTACTTC. Based on the CDR3 plus reference TRBV28 and TRBJ2-7, the full variable domain is DVKVTQSSRYLVKRTGEKVFLECVQDMDHENMFWYRQDPGLGLRLIYFSYDVKMKEKGDIPEGYSVSREKKERFSLILESASTNQTSMYLCASTPLGPGVNEQYFGPGTRLTVT.

The chain is built from TRBV5-1 and TRBJ2-3; the match to TRBD2 covers 11 bases. The CDR3 totals 18 residues. The germline V gene encodes CDR1 SGHRS and CDR2 YFSETQ. V lost 3 bases to trimming and J lost 3 bases; unmatched junction nucleotides: 12. CDR3 protein: CASSSRLAGRDGTDTQYF. CDR3 DNA sequence: TGCGCCAGCAGCTCAAGACTAGCGGGGCGGGATGGTACAGATACGCAGTATTTT.

The V gene is TRBV6-5, the J gene TRBJ2-3, with TRBD2 matching 9 bases. The CDR3 runs to 16 residues. V lost 4 bases and J lost 4; bases outside the gene matches: 9. CDR1 MNHEY and CDR2 SVGAGI come from the germline V gene. CDR3 region: CASSLRGLARSDTQYF. Here the CDR3 DNA reads TGTGCCAGCAGTTTGCGAGGACTAGCGCGCTCAGATACGCAGTATTTT.

Here the CDR3 DNA reads TGTGCCAGCAGTGACTTAAGAAGAAGCGGGAGCGGGTATGGCTACACCTTC. Protein product: CASSDLRRSGSGYGYTF. This chain uses TRBV6-4 with TRBJ1-2, with D uncertain. The length of the CDR3 is 17 residues. Germline loops: CDR1 MRHNA, CDR2 SNTAGT. The V and J ends lost 1 base and 5 bases respectively, with 20 bases between them.

This chain connects TRBV18 to TRBJ2-3, with D perhaps TRBD1 (5 bases). The CDR3 length is 12 residues. Trimming cost V 8 bases and J 1 base, with 7 bases left between them. CDR1 KGHSH and CDR2 LQKENI come from the germline V gene. The CDR3, as DNA: TGTGCCAGCGCGACAGGCACAGATACGCAGTATTTT. As protein: CASATGTDTQYF.

The V call is TRBV6-5, the J call TRBJ2-7; 8 nucleotides match TRBD1. V dropped 0 bases and J dropped 4; count of bases not matched to a gene: 5. The CDR3 is made up of 15 amino acids. Germline V gene lookup returns CDR1 MNHEY and CDR2 SVGAGI. The CDR3 DNA follows: TGTGCCAGCAGTTACTCGGGGGACAGGAAATACGAGCAGTACTTC. Translation gives CASSYSGDRKYEQYF.

The V gene is TRBV4-1, the J gene TRBJ2-4, with D possibly matching TRBD2 (6 bases). CDR3 size: 13 residues. V was trimmed by 4 bases and J by 8 bases, leaving 12 bases between them. Germline CDR1 MGHRA, CDR2 YSYEKL. As DNA, the CDR3 is TGCGCCAGCAGCCTTTGGGAGGACGACATTCAGTACTTC. This encodes CASSLWEDDIQYF.

The chain links TRBV30 to TRBJ2-3, with 9 positions matching TRBD1. The ends lost 7 bases at V and 1 base at J; junction bases unmatched: 6. The CDR3 spans 14 residues. Looked up from germline, CDR1 is GTSNPN and CDR2 is SVGIG (reference sequence). CDR3 DNA: TGTGCCTCCCCAAGACAGGGGGGCACAGATACGCAGTATTTT. It codes for CASPRQGGTDTQYF.

The chain links TRBV5-4 to TRBJ2-3; weak D call: TRBD1 (6 bases). The CDR3 loop spans 14 amino acids. Germline V gene data show CDR1 as SGHNT and CDR2 as YYREEE (reference sequence). The V and J ends lost 6 bases and 0 bases respectively, with 11 bases between them. The CDR3 nucleotides read TGTGCCAGCACCCAGGGGTATAGCACAGATACGCAGTATTTT. Its translation is CASTQGYSTDTQYF.

The gene calls are TRBV19 and TRBJ2-4, with 10 bases matching TRBD1. Germline loops: CDR1 LNHDA, CDR2 SQIVND (reference sequence). This CDR3 is 17 amino acids long. The junction had 13 bases not matched to a gene; V was cut back by 4 bases and J by 7 bases. The CDR3 sequence is CASSTPPGQGRMNIQYF. In nucleotides, the CDR3 is TGTGCCAGTAGTACCCCTCCGGGACAGGGGAGAATGAACATTCAGTACTTC. The complete variable domain, with remaining parts taken from reference TRBV19 and TRBJ2-4, reads DGGITQSPKYLFRKEGQNVTLSCEQNLNHDAMYWYRQDPGQGLRLIYYSQIVNDFQKGDIAEGYSVSREKKESFPLTVTSAQKNPTAFYLCASSTPPGQGRMNIQYFGAGTRLSVL.

The rearrangement uses TRBV7-9 and TRBJ2-7; a possible D gene is TRBD2 (5 bases). CDR1 and CDR2 (germline): SEHNR, FQNEAQ (reference sequence). The CDR3 runs to 16 residues. Trimming took off 3 bases at V and 0 bases at J, with 15 bases between the two ends. As DNA, the CDR3 is TGTGCCAGCAGCTTGGGATATGGGAGATACTCCTACGAGCAGTACTTC. Its protein product is CASSLGYGRYSYEQYF.

This sequence joins TRBV19 and TRBJ2-1, with TRBD1 matching over 10 bases. CDR1 and CDR2 from the germline V gene are LNHDA and SQIVND (reference sequence). There are 16 residues in the CDR3. Germline trimming cut 8 bases from V and 6 bases from J; bases unmatched to any gene: 13. CDR3 residues: CASPSTPDRGRNEQFF. CDR3 in DNA: TGTGCCAGTCCTTCAACCCCCGACAGGGGGCGCAATGAGCAGTTCTTC.

The CDR3 sequence: CSATPRGQATEAFF. The CDR3 DNA follows: TGCAGCGCTACCCCCAGGGGGCAGGCCACTGAAGCTTTCTTT. The rearrangement joins TRBV29-1 to TRBJ1-1, with 8 nucleotides matching TRBD1. J was trimmed by 4 bases and V by 7 bases; bases with no gene match: 11. The CDR3 contains 14 residues. The germline V gene encodes CDR1 SQVTM and CDR2 ANQGSEA.

This sequence joins TRBV13 and TRBJ2-3; D not certain. Trimming left V 4 bases short and J 0 bases short, with 5 bases between. From germline, CDR1 is PRHDT and CDR2 FYEKMQ (reference sequence). There are 13 residues in the CDR3. The CDR3 spells CASSSPSTDTQYF. DNA for the CDR3: TGTGCCAGCAGCTCCCCAAGCACAGATACGCAGTATTTT.

The V and J genes are TRBV18 and TRBJ1-2; D not resolved. The germline V and J ends were trimmed by 3 bases and 6 bases, with 11 bases remaining between them. The CDR3 extends over 13 amino acids. Germline V gene data show CDR1 as KGHSH and CDR2 as LQKENI. The CDR3 sequence is CASSPSQVDGYTF. The DNA of the CDR3 is TGTGCCAGCTCACCGTCTCAGGTCGATGGCTACACCTTC.

The V gene is TRBV5-4, the J gene TRBJ2-1; 11 positions match TRBD2. The CDR3 runs 15 residues. Germline CDR1 reads SGHNT; CDR2 reads YYREEE (reference sequence). With V trimmed by 3 bases and J by 4 bases, 3 bases remained unmatched. The CDR3 coding sequence is TGTGCCAGCAGCTCGGGACTAGCGGATTACAATGAGCAGTTCTTC. Translating it yields CASSSGLADYNEQFF.

This clone was seen a single time. The chain uses TRBV14 and TRBJ1-2; maybe TRBD1 (6 bases). The V end was cut by 1 base, the J end by 8 bases, with 11 bases between. CDR3 length equals 13 residues. The germline V gene has CDR1 SGHDN and CDR2 FVKESK. Here the CDR3 DNA reads TGTGCCAGCAGCCAAGTTTGGGGGCAAGGCTACACCTTC. Its translation is CASSQVWGQGYTF.

The V gene is TRBV27, the J gene TRBJ2-5; possible D gene TRBD1, 5 bases. The ends were cut back, 2 bases at V and 1 base at J, with 5 bases in the middle. CDR1 and CDR2 from the germline V gene are MNHEY and SMNVEV (reference sequence). The CDR3 is 13 amino acids. The CDR3 is CASSLQGQETQYF. CDR3 bases: TGTGCCAGCAGTTTACAGGGCCAAGAGACCCAGTACTTC.

As concerns this clone: The sample holds other DNA sequences that translate to the same CDR3. This chain connects TRBV9 to TRBJ1-3; D uncertain. Germline lookup yields CDR1 SGDLS and CDR2 YYNGEE. The V gene lost 0 bases and the J gene lost 2 bases, with 6 bases spanning the gap. The CDR3 contains 14 residues. This CDR3 is CASSVGGTGNTIYF. CDR3 DNA sequence: TGTGCCAGCAGCGTAGGCGGGACTGGAAACACCATATATTTT.

The chain recombines TRBV3-1 (or the pseudogene TRBV3-2) with TRBJ1-6; 9 bases fit TRBD1. The length of the CDR3 is 15 residues. The ends lost 3 bases at V and 7 bases at J; junction bases unmatched: 4. Per the germline V gene, CDR1 is LGHDT and CDR2 is YNNKEL (reference sequence). DNA for the CDR3: TGTGCCAGCAGCCACGGGACAGGGAGGAATTCACCCCTCCACTTT. Its protein product is CASSHGTGRNSPLHF.

The V gene is TRBV30, the J gene TRBJ1-5, with D perhaps matching TRBD1 (5 bases). Germline V gene data show CDR1 as GTSNPN and CDR2 as SVGIG (reference sequence). This CDR3 has 13 amino acids. Trimming took 5 bases from V and 5 from J, leaving 13 bases between them. CDR3 sequence reads: CAWALRGYQPQHF. CDR3 DNA sequence: TGTGCCTGGGCCCTAAGGGGCTATCAGCCCCAGCATTTT. Based on the CDR3 plus reference TRBV30 and TRBJ1-5, the full variable domain is SQTIHQWPATLVQPVGSPLSLECTVEGTSNPNLYWYRQAAGRGLQLLFYSVGIGQISSEVPQNLSASRPQDRQFILSSKKLLLSDSGFYLCAWALRGYQPQHFGDGTRLSIL.

The chain uses TRBV10-2 and TRBJ1-1; 11 bases are a match to TRBD1. The CDR3 runs 14 residues. J lost 8 bases, V lost 6 bases, and 8 bases had no gene match. Germline V CDR1 and CDR2: WSHSY, SAAADI. The CDR3 loop is CASSPGQGETEAFF. CDR3 DNA: TGCGCCAGCAGCCCGGGACAGGGGGAAACAGAAGCTTTCTTT.

This clone was seen a handful of times. The chain couples TRBV2 to TRBJ1-1; 7 bases fit TRBD1. The ends lost 4 bases at V and 11 bases at J; junction bases unmatched: 7. This CDR3 contains 12 residues. Germline V gives CDR1 SNHLY, CDR2 FYNNEI. The DNA for the CDR3 is TGTGCCAGCAGTGGAACAGGGGTTGAGGCTTTCTTT. This sequence encodes CASSGTGVEAFF.

The chain has TRBV29-1 and TRBJ2-2; D gene ambiguous. V shed 1 base and J shed 1 base, with 4 bases lying between them. The germline CDR1 and CDR2 sequences are SQVTM and ANQGSEA. The CDR3 runs 13 residues. The CDR3, as DNA: TGCAGCGTTGAAGGAGGGAACACCGGGGAGCTGTTTTTT. It codes for CSVEGGNTGELFF.

The J gene is TRBJ2-3, the V gene TRBV7-7; perhaps TRBD1 as D (6 bases). The germline V gene encodes CDR1 SSHAT and CDR2 FNYEAQ (reference sequence). The V end lost 1 base, the J end lost 6 bases, and 11 bases lay between the germline ends. The CDR3 has 14 amino acids. The CDR3 nucleotides read TGTGCCAGCAGCTTAGACAGGGCGGCCGATACGCAGTATTTT. It yields the protein CASSLDRAADTQYF.